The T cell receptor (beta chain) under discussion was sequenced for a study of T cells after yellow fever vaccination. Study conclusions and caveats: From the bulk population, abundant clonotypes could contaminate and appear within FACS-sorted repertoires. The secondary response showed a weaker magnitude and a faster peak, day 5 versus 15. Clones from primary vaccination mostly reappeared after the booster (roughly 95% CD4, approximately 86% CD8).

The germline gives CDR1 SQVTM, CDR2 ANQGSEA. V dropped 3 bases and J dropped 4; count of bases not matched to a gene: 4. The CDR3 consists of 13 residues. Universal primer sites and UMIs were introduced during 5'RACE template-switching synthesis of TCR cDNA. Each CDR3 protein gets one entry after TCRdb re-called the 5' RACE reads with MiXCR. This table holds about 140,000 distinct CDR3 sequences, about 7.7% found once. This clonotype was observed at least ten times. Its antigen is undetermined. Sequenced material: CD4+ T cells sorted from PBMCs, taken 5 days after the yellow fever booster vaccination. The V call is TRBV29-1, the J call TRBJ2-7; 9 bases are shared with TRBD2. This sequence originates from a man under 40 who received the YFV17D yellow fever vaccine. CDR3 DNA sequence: TGCAGCGTTGAGCTAGCGGGGAGTTACGAGCAGTACTTC. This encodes CSVELAGSYEQYF.